These 9 T cell receptor beta chains came from one sample sequenced in a study of control samples from healthy donors and cancer patients. The protocol was immunoSEQ multiplex PCR, while the TCRdb copy is restricted to in-frame clones and leaves out a portion. The sample contains 80,000 to 85,000 clones, 70% to 90% of which appear only once. The sequenced material came from blood. Source of these receptors: a woman in her forties or fifties in good health.

The rearrangement links TRBV7-8 to TRBJ2-1; D may match TRBD1 or TRBD2 (5 bases each). V was cut by 5 bases and J by 3 bases, with 14 bases left in between. CDR1 and CDR2 from the germline V gene are SGHVS and FQNEAQ. The CDR3 has 15 residues. The CDR3 DNA sequence: TGTGCCAGCAGCCCGGGGACGGATAGCTACAATGAGCAGTTCTTC. Its translation: CASSPGTDSYNEQFF.

This sequence joins TRBV6-5 and TRBJ2-3; 8 positions agree with TRBD1. V dropped 5 bases and J dropped 10; count of bases not matched to a gene: 11. This CDR3 is 14 amino acids long. Germline V lookup: CDR1 MNHEY, CDR2 SVGAGI. CDR3 protein: CASSPGTGHRAQYF. The DNA of the CDR3 is TGTGCCAGCAGTCCCGGGACAGGCCACAGGGCGCAGTATTTT.

The J gene is TRBJ2-4, the V gene TRBV27; 9 bases align to TRBD2. The trim removed 5 bases at V and 8 bases at J, leaving 10 bases unmatched. The CDR3 runs 15 residues. Germline V gene sequence: CDR1 MNHEY, CDR2 SMNVEV (reference sequence). The CDR3: CASSAPAAGGHIQYF. DNA of the CDR3: TGTGCCAGCAGTGCCCCTGCCGCGGGGGGGCACATTCAGTACTTC.

This clone is labeled large. The chain recombines TRBV6-5 with TRBJ1-5; perhaps TRBD1 as D (5 bases). Germline values: CDR1 MNHEY, CDR2 SVGAGI. With 11 bases removed from V and 0 bases from J, the gap between germline ends came to 14 bases. CDR3 length: 14 amino acids. The CDR3 sequence is CAEGTGDSNQPQHF. The CDR3, as DNA: TGTGCCGAAGGGACGGGTGATAGCAATCAGCCCCAGCATTTT.

The V call is TRBV6-5, the J call TRBJ1-1; no reliable D call. Germline V gene data show CDR1 as MNHEY and CDR2 as SVGAGI. CDR3 length equals 12 residues. V dropped 8 bases and J dropped 2 bases, with 9 bases sitting between them. Written as DNA, the CDR3 is TGTGCCAGCCGCGCTGGAAACACTGAAGCTTTCTTT. It codes for CASRAGNTEAFF.

The V gene is TRBV11-2, the J gene TRBJ2-2; unclear D gene. The CDR3 has 14 residues. Germline values: CDR1 SGHAT, CDR2 FQNNGV. Trimming cost V 1 base and J 4 bases, with 7 bases left between them. CDR3 sequence: CASSLVRFTGELFF. The CDR3 DNA reads TGTGCCAGCAGCTTAGTGAGGTTCACCGGGGAGCTGTTTTTT.

This clone was observed a single time. The chain combines TRBV10-3 with TRBJ2-3; D may be TRBD1 (5 bases). Germline V gene sequence: CDR1 ENHRY, CDR2 SYGVKD. The CDR3 is made up of 13 amino acids. V lost 10 bases and J 5 bases, leaving 16 bases between the germline ends. This chain's CDR3 is CATQPQQEDTQYF. As DNA, the CDR3 is TGTGCCACCCAGCCCCAACAGGAAGATACGCAGTATTTT.

This chain connects TRBV30 to TRBJ2-1, with D perhaps TRBD2 (5 bases). This CDR3 has 14 amino acids. The germline V and J ends were trimmed by 3 bases and 2 bases, with 11 bases remaining between them. Per germline, CDR1 GTSNPN and CDR2 SVGIG (reference sequence). The CDR3 DNA follows: TGTGCCTGGAGCGCGGGCCCCCCCTACAATGAGCAGTTCTTC. Translating it yields CAWSAGPPYNEQFF.

The chain is built from TRBV5-1 and TRBJ1-4; maybe TRBD1 (6 bases). Germline CDR1 is SGHRS and CDR2 is YFSETQ. This CDR3 is 17 amino acids long. The V end was cut by 2 bases, the J end by 2 bases, with 16 bases between. The CDR3 DNA follows: TGCGCCAGCAGCTTCGGAGTTTATAGGGGGACTAATGAAAAACTGTTTTTT. Translation gives CASSFGVYRGTNEKLFF.